Listed below are T cell receptor beta chains from one sample, sequenced in a study of blood T cell repertoires in COVID-19. Repertoires were generated with immunoSEQ multiplex PCR, while TCRdb's copy carries only in-frame clones and drops some. The table lists over 70,000 clones, about 86% of them singletons. The source material was peripheral blood. These receptors originate from a human donor in a cohort sampled during active COVID-19. Each CDR3 is given with its conserved first and last residue. D genes are given only for firm matches. Expanded clones get a size class; other rows say once, few or many, or leave the size out.

abundance: .; j_gene: TRBJ2-2; d_gene: TRBD1; v_gene: TRBV7-2; CDR3aa: CATSDRDLGGELFF; CDR3nt: TGTGCCACCTCGGACAGGGACTTGGGCGGGGAGCTGTTTTTT
abundance: .; j_gene: TRBJ2-3; d_gene: .; v_gene: TRBV3-1/TRBV3-2; CDR3aa: CASSRLVSTDTQYF; CDR3nt: TGTGCCAGCAGCCGACTAGTCAGCACAGATACGCAGTATTTT
abundance: .; j_gene: TRBJ2-3; d_gene: .; v_gene: TRBV5-1; CDR3aa: CASSPGQNRDTQYF; CDR3nt: TGCGCCAGCAGCCCCGGACAGAATCGGGATACGCAGTATTTT
abundance: .; j_gene: TRBJ2-4; d_gene: .; v_gene: TRBV9; CDR3aa: CASSVLDSSFGKNIQYF; CDR3nt: TGTGCCAGCAGCGTACTTGACAGTAGTTTCGGTAAAAACATTCAGTACTTC
abundance: .; j_gene: TRBJ2-7; d_gene: .; v_gene: TRBV6-5; CDR3aa: CASSYYIGDEQYF; CDR3nt: TGTGCCAGCAGTTATTACATTGGAGACGAGCAGTACTTC
abundance: .; j_gene: TRBJ2-1; d_gene: .; v_gene: TRBV6-6; CDR3aa: CASIKGGRSYNEQFF; CDR3nt: TGTGCCAGCATCAAGGGGGGGCGATCCTACAATGAGCAGTTCTTC
abundance: .; j_gene: TRBJ2-3; d_gene: .; v_gene: TRBV5-1; CDR3aa: CASSARQSSIGDTQYF; CDR3nt: TGCGCCAGCAGCGCCCGACAGTCCTCCATTGGAGATACGCAGTATTTT
abundance: .; j_gene: TRBJ1-2; d_gene: .; v_gene: TRBV5-1; CDR3aa: CASSLDANYGYTF; CDR3nt: TGCGCCAGCAGCCTAGACGCTAACTATGGCTACACCTTC
abundance: .; j_gene: TRBJ1-2; d_gene: .; v_gene: TRBV19; CDR3aa: CASKDTGSANYGYTF; CDR3nt: TGTGCCAGCAAAGATACAGGGAGCGCTAACTATGGCTACACCTTC
abundance: .; j_gene: TRBJ2-1; d_gene: .; v_gene: TRBV7-2; CDR3aa: CASSPRWSSYNEQFF; CDR3nt: TGTGCCAGCAGCCCCCGATGGAGCTCCTACAATGAGCAGTTCTTC
abundance: once; j_gene: TRBJ2-1; d_gene: TRBD1; v_gene: TRBV3-1/TRBV3-2; CDR3aa: CASSLRDRGNNEQFF; CDR3nt: TGTGCCAGCAGTCTCCGGGACAGGGGTAACAATGAGCAGTTCTTC
abundance: .; j_gene: TRBJ2-3; d_gene: .; v_gene: TRBV19; CDR3aa: CASREGRVIADTQYF; CDR3nt: TGTGCCAGTCGTGAAGGCAGGGTAATCGCAGATACGCAGTATTTT
abundance: .; j_gene: TRBJ1-1; d_gene: TRBD1; v_gene: TRBV14; CDR3aa: CASRPRGRGTEAFF; CDR3nt: TGTGCCAGCAGACCTAGGGGGCGGGGTACTGAAGCTTTCTTT
abundance: .; j_gene: TRBJ1-1; d_gene: .; v_gene: TRBV6-5; CDR3aa: CASRKEGDTEAFF; CDR3nt: TGTGCCAGCAGAAAAGAAGGGGACACTGAAGCTTTCTTT
abundance: few; j_gene: TRBJ1-1; d_gene: .; v_gene: TRBV6-6; CDR3aa: CASTKRVDTEAFF; CDR3nt: TGTGCCAGCACCAAGCGGGTGGACACTGAAGCTTTCTTT
abundance: once; j_gene: TRBJ2-7; d_gene: TRBD1; v_gene: TRBV19; CDR3aa: CASSGQVKSYEQYF; CDR3nt: TGTGCCAGTAGCGGACAGGTCAAATCCTACGAGCAGTACTTC
abundance: .; j_gene: TRBJ2-7; d_gene: TRBD1; v_gene: TRBV24-1; CDR3aa: CATTGQGRYEQYF; CDR3nt: TGTGCCACCACTGGACAGGGCAGGTACGAGCAGTACTTC
abundance: .; j_gene: TRBJ2-1; d_gene: .; v_gene: TRBV7-3; CDR3aa: CASSFDRQFYNEQFF; CDR3nt: TGTGCCAGCAGCTTTGACAGGCAATTTTACAATGAGCAGTTCTTC
abundance: .; j_gene: TRBJ1-1; d_gene: .; v_gene: TRBV29-1; CDR3aa: CSVEVPGPKNTEAFF; CDR3nt: TGCAGCGTTGAAGTGCCAGGCCCTAAGAACACTGAAGCTTTCTTT
abundance: .; j_gene: TRBJ2-3; d_gene: TRBD1; v_gene: TRBV6-5; CDR3aa: CASNVQGSDTQYF; CDR3nt: TGTGCCAGCAATGTACAGGGGTCAGATACGCAGTATTTT
abundance: .; j_gene: TRBJ2-1; d_gene: TRBD2; v_gene: TRBV6-2/TRBV6-3; CDR3aa: CASSLRPTLIAGGSYNEQFF; CDR3nt: TGTGCCAGCAGTTTAAGACCCACACTTATAGCGGGGGGGTCCTACAATGAGCAGTTCTTC
abundance: .; j_gene: TRBJ2-7; d_gene: .; v_gene: TRBV4-3; CDR3aa: CASSQEGSGTYEQYF; CDR3nt: TGCGCCAGCAGCCAAGAGGGTAGCGGTACCTACGAGCAGTACTTC
abundance: .; j_gene: TRBJ2-5; d_gene: .; v_gene: TRBV2; CDR3aa: CASNLRETQYF; CDR3nt: TGTGCCAGCAATCTGCGAGAGACCCAGTACTTC
abundance: .; j_gene: TRBJ1-2; d_gene: .; v_gene: TRBV27; CDR3aa: CASSLYGVGNYGYTF; CDR3nt: TGTGCCAGCAGTTTATACGGGGTAGGAAACTATGGCTACACCTTC
abundance: few; j_gene: TRBJ1-2; d_gene: .; v_gene: TRBV5-1; CDR3aa: CASSAGTTFNYGYTF; CDR3nt: TGCGCCAGCAGCGCCGGGACAACTTTTAACTATGGCTACACCTTC
abundance: .; j_gene: TRBJ1-3; d_gene: .; v_gene: TRBV18; CDR3aa: CASSPPGPNTIYF; CDR3nt: TGTGCCAGCTCACCACCGGGGCCGAACACCATATATTTT
abundance: .; j_gene: TRBJ2-1; d_gene: .; v_gene: TRBV19; CDR3aa: CASSIGRDRRTYNEQFF; CDR3nt: TGTGCCAGTAGTATAGGGAGGGACCGCCGGACCTACAATGAGCAGTTCTTC
abundance: .; j_gene: TRBJ2-3; d_gene: TRBD2; v_gene: TRBV7-2; CDR3aa: CASSVLGLAGGRTDTQYF; CDR3nt: TGTGCCAGCAGCGTACTCGGACTAGCGGGGGGGCGAACAGATACGCAGTATTTT
abundance: .; j_gene: TRBJ2-7; d_gene: .; v_gene: TRBV11-3; CDR3aa: CASTSRGRARDEQYF; CDR3nt: TGTGCCAGCACCTCCCGGGGTCGTGCTAGAGACGAGCAGTACTTC
abundance: .; j_gene: TRBJ2-6; d_gene: .; v_gene: TRBV5-4; CDR3aa: CASSLEGLDSGANVLTF; CDR3nt: TGTGCCAGCAGCTTGGAAGGACTCGACTCTGGGGCCAACGTCCTGACTTTC
abundance: .; j_gene: TRBJ2-1; d_gene: .; v_gene: TRBV5-1; CDR3aa: CASSRESSYNEQFF; CDR3nt: TGCGCCAGCAGCCGGGAGAGCTCCTACAATGAGCAGTTCTTC
abundance: .; j_gene: TRBJ2-5; d_gene: TRBD1; v_gene: TRBV30; CDR3aa: CAWSAQGLGETQYF; CDR3nt: TGTGCCTGGAGTGCACAGGGGCTGGGGGAGACCCAGTACTTC
abundance: once; j_gene: TRBJ1-3; d_gene: .; v_gene: TRBV3-1/TRBV3-2; CDR3aa: CASSQLSLGGNTIYF; CDR3nt: TGTGCCAGCAGCCAACTCAGTCTAGGCGGAAACACCATATATTTT
abundance: once; j_gene: TRBJ1-1; d_gene: TRBD1; v_gene: TRBV10-3; CDR3aa: CATDRGGTEAFF; CDR3nt: TGTGCCACCGACAGGGGCGGCACTGAAGCTTTCTTT
abundance: .; j_gene: TRBJ1-2; d_gene: TRBD1; v_gene: TRBV5-4; CDR3aa: CASSRQGVEYGYTF; CDR3nt: TGTGCCAGCAGTCGACAGGGAGTCGAATATGGCTACACCTTC
abundance: .; j_gene: TRBJ2-7; d_gene: .; v_gene: TRBV7-4; CDR3aa: CANPTGDYEQYF; CDR3nt: TGTGCCAATCCGACGGGGGACTACGAGCAGTACTTC
abundance: .; j_gene: TRBJ2-7; d_gene: TRBD1; v_gene: TRBV6-2/TRBV6-3; CDR3aa: CASSYPGQGLNYEQYF; CDR3nt: TGTGCCAGCAGTTACCCAGGACAGGGTCTAAACTACGAGCAGTACTTC
abundance: .; j_gene: TRBJ1-6; d_gene: TRBD1; v_gene: TRBV15; CDR3aa: CATSTQTGSSSPLHF; CDR3nt: TGTGCCACCAGCACCCAGACAGGGAGTAGTTCACCCCTCCACTTT
abundance: .; j_gene: TRBJ2-7; d_gene: .; v_gene: TRBV27; CDR3aa: CASSCPGLTYEQYF; CDR3nt: TGTGCCAGCAGCTGTCCGGGACTTACCTACGAGCAGTACTTC
abundance: .; j_gene: TRBJ2-3; d_gene: .; v_gene: TRBV7-3; CDR3aa: CASSPGGHDTQYF; CDR3nt: TGTGCCAGCAGTCCAGGAGGCCACGACACGCAGTATTTT
abundance: .; j_gene: TRBJ2-3; d_gene: TRBD2; v_gene: TRBV5-4; CDR3aa: CASSSGGSSTDTQYF; CDR3nt: TGTGCCAGCAGCTCGGGGGGTTCGAGCACAGATACGCAGTATTTT
abundance: .; j_gene: TRBJ2-1; d_gene: TRBD2; v_gene: TRBV6-5; CDR3aa: CASNGGLGAYNEQFF; CDR3nt: TGTGCCAGCAATGGGGGACTAGGAGCCTACAATGAGCAGTTCTTC
abundance: .; j_gene: TRBJ2-5; d_gene: TRBD2; v_gene: TRBV4-3; CDR3aa: CASSQEGRATETQYF; CDR3nt: TGCGCCAGCAGCCAAGAGGGGAGGGCGACGGAGACCCAGTACTTC
abundance: .; j_gene: TRBJ2-5; d_gene: TRBD1; v_gene: TRBV7-9; CDR3aa: CASSFSDRDSETQYF; CDR3nt: TGTGCCAGCAGCTTCTCGGACAGGGATTCCGAGACCCAGTACTTC
abundance: .; j_gene: TRBJ2-3; d_gene: TRBD1; v_gene: TRBV12-5; CDR3aa: CASARGGYSTDTQYF; CDR3nt: TGTGCTAGTGCCCGAGGGGGCTATAGCACAGATACGCAGTATTTT
abundance: .; j_gene: TRBJ1-2; d_gene: TRBD1; v_gene: TRBV6-5; CDR3aa: CASSFHGTGDLGGYTF; CDR3nt: TGTGCCAGCAGTTTTCACGGGACAGGGGACCTAGGAGGCTACACCTTC
abundance: .; j_gene: TRBJ1-2; d_gene: TRBD1; v_gene: TRBV6-6; CDR3aa: CASSFRQGALGGYTF; CDR3nt: TGTGCCAGCAGTTTTAGACAGGGGGCATTAGGAGGCTACACCTTC
abundance: .; j_gene: TRBJ1-4; d_gene: .; v_gene: TRBV18; CDR3aa: CASSPRDRLNEKLFF; CDR3nt: TGTGCCAGCTCACCACGAGACAGGCTTAATGAAAAACTGTTTTTT
abundance: few; j_gene: TRBJ1-4; d_gene: TRBD1; v_gene: TRBV5-1; CDR3aa: CASSSGQGSEKLFF; CDR3nt: TGCGCCAGCAGCTCCGGACAGGGTAGCGAAAAACTGTTTTTT
abundance: once; j_gene: TRBJ1-6; d_gene: .; v_gene: TRBV6-6; CDR3aa: CASSYPEANSPLHF; CDR3nt: TGTGCCAGCAGTTACCCCGAAGCAAATTCACCCCTCCACTTT
abundance: .; j_gene: TRBJ2-1; d_gene: .; v_gene: TRBV3-1/TRBV3-2; CDR3aa: CASSQDLGRAYNEQFF; CDR3nt: TGTGCCAGCAGCCAAGATCTAGGCAGGGCCTACAATGAGCAGTTCTTC
abundance: .; j_gene: TRBJ2-7; d_gene: .; v_gene: TRBV11-3; CDR3aa: CASSLGTDSSYEQYF; CDR3nt: TGTGCCAGCAGCTTAGGGACAGATAGCTCCTACGAGCAGTACTTC
abundance: .; j_gene: TRBJ1-1; d_gene: .; v_gene: TRBV6-2/TRBV6-3; CDR3aa: CASSLFYTEAFF; CDR3nt: TGTGCCAGCAGCCTCTTTTACACTGAAGCTTTCTTT
abundance: .; j_gene: TRBJ2-3; d_gene: TRBD2; v_gene: TRBV2; CDR3aa: CASSEEASGVKTDTQYF; CDR3nt: TGTGCCAGCAGTGAAGAGGCTAGCGGGGTGAAAACAGATACGCAGTATTTT
abundance: .; j_gene: TRBJ1-1; d_gene: .; v_gene: TRBV16; CDR3aa: CASSRGVMNTEAFF; CDR3nt: TGTGCCAGCAGCCGGGGAGTTATGAACACTGAAGCTTTCTTT
abundance: .; j_gene: TRBJ2-3; d_gene: TRBD2; v_gene: TRBV11-3; CDR3aa: CASSARTSGGARDTQYF; CDR3nt: TGTGCCAGCAGCGCCCGGACTAGCGGGGGGGCAAGAGATACGCAGTATTTT
abundance: .; j_gene: TRBJ2-2; d_gene: .; v_gene: TRBV6-2/TRBV6-3; CDR3aa: CASSLNRVTGELFF; CDR3nt: TGTGCCAGCAGTTTAAACAGGGTCACCGGGGAGCTGTTTTTT
abundance: once; j_gene: TRBJ1-1; d_gene: .; v_gene: TRBV5-6; CDR3aa: CASSFSFYGVNTEAFF; CDR3nt: TGTGCCAGCAGCTTTTCTTTTTACGGGGTGAACACTGAAGCTTTCTTT
abundance: .; j_gene: TRBJ2-3; d_gene: TRBD2; v_gene: TRBV5-8; CDR3aa: CASSWALGLAGFTQYF; CDR3nt: TGTGCCAGCAGCTGGGCTTTGGGACTAGCGGGATTTACGCAGTATTTT
abundance: .; j_gene: TRBJ2-7; d_gene: .; v_gene: TRBV5-4; CDR3aa: CASSLTGSLGEQYF; CDR3nt: TGTGCCAGCAGCTTGACAGGTTCCCTTGGGGAGCAGTACTTC